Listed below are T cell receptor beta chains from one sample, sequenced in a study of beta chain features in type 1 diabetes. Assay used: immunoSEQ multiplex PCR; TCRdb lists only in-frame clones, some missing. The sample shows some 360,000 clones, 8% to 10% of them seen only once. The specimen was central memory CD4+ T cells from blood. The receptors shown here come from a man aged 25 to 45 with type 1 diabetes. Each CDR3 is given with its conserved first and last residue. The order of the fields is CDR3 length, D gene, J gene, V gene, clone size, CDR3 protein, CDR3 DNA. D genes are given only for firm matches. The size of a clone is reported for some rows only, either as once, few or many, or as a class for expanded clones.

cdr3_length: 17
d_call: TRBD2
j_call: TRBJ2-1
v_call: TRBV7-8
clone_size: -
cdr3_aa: CASSLGGGSVSYNEQFF
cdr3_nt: TGTGCCAGCAGCTTAGGTGGCGGGAGTGTCTCCTACAATGAGCAGTTCTTC

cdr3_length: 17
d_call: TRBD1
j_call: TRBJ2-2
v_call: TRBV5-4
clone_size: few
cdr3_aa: CASSSPLAGGMTGELFF
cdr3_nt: TGTGCCAGCAGCTCCCCCCTGGCAGGGGGCATGACCGGGGAGCTGTTTTTT

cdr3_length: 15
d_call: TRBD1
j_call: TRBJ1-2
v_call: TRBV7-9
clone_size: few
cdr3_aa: CASSAPGQETYGYTF
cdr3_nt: TGTGCCAGCAGCGCTCCGGGACAGGAAACCTATGGCTACACCTTC

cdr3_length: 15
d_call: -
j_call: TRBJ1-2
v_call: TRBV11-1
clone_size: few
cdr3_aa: CASSQRGASPNGYTF
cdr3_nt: TGTGCCAGCAGCCAGAGGGGGGCCTCACCCAATGGCTACACCTTC

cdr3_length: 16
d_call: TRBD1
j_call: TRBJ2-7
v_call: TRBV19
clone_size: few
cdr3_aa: CASSIQGTDRLYEQYF
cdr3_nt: TGTGCCAGTAGTATCCAAGGGACAGACAGGTTGTACGAGCAGTACTTC

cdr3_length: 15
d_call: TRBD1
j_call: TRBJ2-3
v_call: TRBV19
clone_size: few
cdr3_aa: CASGTGTGATDTQYF
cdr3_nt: TGTGCCAGTGGCACCGGGACAGGGGCCACAGATACGCAGTATTTT

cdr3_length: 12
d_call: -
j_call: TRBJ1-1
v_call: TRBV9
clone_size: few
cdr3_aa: CASSSRDTEAFF
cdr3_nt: TGTGCCAGCAGCTCCAGGGACACTGAAGCTTTCTTT

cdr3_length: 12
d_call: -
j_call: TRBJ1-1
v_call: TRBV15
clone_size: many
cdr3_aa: CAVGTVNTEAFF
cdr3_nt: TGTGCCGTCGGGACGGTGAACACTGAAGCTTTCTTT

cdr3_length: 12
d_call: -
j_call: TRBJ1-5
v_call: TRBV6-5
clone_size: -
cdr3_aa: CASSDRNQPQHF
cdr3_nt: TGTGCCAGCAGTGACCGGAATCAGCCCCAGCATTTT

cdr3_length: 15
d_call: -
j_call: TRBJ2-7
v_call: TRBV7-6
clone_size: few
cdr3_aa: CASSLVEGSLYEQYF
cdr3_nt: TGTGCCAGCAGCTTAGTCGAGGGGAGTCTCTACGAGCAGTACTTC

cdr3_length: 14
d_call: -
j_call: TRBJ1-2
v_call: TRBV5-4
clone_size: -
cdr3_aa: CASSSFGANYGYTF
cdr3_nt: TGTGCCAGCAGCTCCTTTGGGGCGAACTATGGCTACACCTTC

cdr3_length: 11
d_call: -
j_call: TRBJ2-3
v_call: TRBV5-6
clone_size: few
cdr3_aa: CASSLADTQYF
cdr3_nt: TGTGCCAGCAGCTTGGCAGATACGCAGTATTTT

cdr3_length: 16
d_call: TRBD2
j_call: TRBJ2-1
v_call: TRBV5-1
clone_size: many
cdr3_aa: CASSASGGEGYNEQFF
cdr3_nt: TGCGCCAGCAGCGCGAGCGGGGGTGAAGGGTACAATGAGCAGTTCTTC

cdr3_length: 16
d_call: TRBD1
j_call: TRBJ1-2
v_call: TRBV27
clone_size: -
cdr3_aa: CASSLFSRGLGYGYTF
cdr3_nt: TGTGCCAGCAGTTTATTTTCCAGGGGGCTTGGCTATGGCTACACCTTC

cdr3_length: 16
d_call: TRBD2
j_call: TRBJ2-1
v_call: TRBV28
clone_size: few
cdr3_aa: CASSFLSGTFFDEQFF
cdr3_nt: TGTGCCAGCAGTTTCCTTAGCGGGACGTTCTTCGATGAGCAGTTCTTC

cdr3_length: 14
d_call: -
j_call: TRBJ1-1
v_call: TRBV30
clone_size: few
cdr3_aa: CAWRAQGPVTEAFF
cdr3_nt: TGTGCCTGGAGGGCCCAGGGACCTGTCACTGAAGCTTTCTTT

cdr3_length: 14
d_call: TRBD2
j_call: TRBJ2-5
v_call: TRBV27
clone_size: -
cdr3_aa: CASSLEWGGETQYF
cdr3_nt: TGTGCCAGCAGTTTAGAGTGGGGGGGAGAGACCCAGTACTTC

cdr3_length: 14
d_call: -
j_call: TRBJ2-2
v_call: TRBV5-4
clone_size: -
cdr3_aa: CASSLDVNTGELFF
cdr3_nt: TGTGCCAGCAGCTTGGATGTTAACACCGGGGAGCTGTTTTTT

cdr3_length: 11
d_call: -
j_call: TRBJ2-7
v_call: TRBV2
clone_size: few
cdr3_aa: CASSWGDEQYF
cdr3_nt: TGTGCCAGCAGTTGGGGCGACGAGCAGTACTTC

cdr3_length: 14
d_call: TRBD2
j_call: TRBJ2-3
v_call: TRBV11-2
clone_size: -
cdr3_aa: CASSPTSGADTQYF
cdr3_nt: TGTGCCAGCAGCCCGACTAGCGGGGCGGATACGCAGTATTTT

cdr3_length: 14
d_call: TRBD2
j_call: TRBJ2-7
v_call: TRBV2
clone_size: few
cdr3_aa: CASKLERETYEQYF
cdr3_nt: TGTGCCAGCAAATTAGAGCGGGAAACCTACGAGCAGTACTTC

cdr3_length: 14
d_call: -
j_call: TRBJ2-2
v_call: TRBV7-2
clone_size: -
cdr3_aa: CASSLGPTTGELFF
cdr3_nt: TGTGCCAGCAGCTTAGGACCCACCACCGGGGAGCTGTTTTTT

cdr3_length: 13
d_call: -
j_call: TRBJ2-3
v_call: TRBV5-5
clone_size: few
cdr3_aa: CASSLERVNTQYF
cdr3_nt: TGTGCCAGCAGCTTGGAAAGGGTAAATACGCAGTATTTT

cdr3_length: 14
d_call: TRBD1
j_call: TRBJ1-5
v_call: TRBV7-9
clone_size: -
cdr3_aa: CASSLQGGNQPQHF
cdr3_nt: TGTGCCAGCAGCTTGCAGGGGGGCAATCAGCCCCAGCATTTT

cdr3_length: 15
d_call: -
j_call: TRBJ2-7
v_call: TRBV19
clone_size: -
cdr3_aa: CASKLGQSSSYEQYF
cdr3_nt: TGTGCCAGTAAGCTCGGACAGTCAAGCTCCTACGAGCAGTACTTC

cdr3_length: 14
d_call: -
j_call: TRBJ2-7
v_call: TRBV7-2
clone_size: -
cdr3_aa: CASSRGVVSYEQYF
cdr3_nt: TGTGCCAGCAGCCGGGGTGTGGTCTCCTACGAGCAGTACTTC

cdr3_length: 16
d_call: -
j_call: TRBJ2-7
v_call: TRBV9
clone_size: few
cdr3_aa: CASSVAPGVGTYEQYF
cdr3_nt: TGTGCCAGCAGCGTAGCTCCAGGCGTGGGGACCTACGAGCAGTACTTC

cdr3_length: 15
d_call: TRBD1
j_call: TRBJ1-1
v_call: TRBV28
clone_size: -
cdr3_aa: CASSPSTGWNTEAFF
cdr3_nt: TGTGCCAGCAGCCCCTCGACAGGGTGGAACACTGAAGCTTTCTTT

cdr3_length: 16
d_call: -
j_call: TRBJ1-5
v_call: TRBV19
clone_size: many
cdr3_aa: CASTTSGGQRNQPQHF
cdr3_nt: TGTGCCAGTACCACTTCGGGAGGACAGCGGAATCAGCCCCAGCATTTT

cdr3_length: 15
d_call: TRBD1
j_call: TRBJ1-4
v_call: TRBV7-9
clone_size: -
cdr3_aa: CASSSGQGSNEKLFF
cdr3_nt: TGTGCCAGCAGCTCGGGACAGGGCTCTAATGAAAAACTGTTTTTT

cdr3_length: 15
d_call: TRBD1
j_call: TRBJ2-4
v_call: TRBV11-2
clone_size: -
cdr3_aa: CASSSQGAAKNIQYF
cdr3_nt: TGTGCCAGCAGCTCTCAGGGGGCTGCCAAAAACATTCAGTACTTC

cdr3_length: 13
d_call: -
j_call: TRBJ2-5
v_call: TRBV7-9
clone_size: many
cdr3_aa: CASSLDVQETQYF
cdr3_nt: TGTGCCAGCAGCTTAGATGTCCAAGAGACCCAGTACTTC